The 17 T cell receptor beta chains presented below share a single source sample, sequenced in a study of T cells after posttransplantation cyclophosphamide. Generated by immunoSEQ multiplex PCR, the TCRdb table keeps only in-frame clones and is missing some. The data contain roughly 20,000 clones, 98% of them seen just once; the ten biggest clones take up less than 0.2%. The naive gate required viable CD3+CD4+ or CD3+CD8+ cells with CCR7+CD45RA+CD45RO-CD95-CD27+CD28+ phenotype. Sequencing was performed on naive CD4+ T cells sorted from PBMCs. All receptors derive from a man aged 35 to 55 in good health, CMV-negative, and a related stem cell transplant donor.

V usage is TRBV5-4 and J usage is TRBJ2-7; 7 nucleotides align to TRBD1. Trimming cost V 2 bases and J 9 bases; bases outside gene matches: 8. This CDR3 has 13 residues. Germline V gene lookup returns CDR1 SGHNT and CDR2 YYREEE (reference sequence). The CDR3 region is CASSFDRVSGQYF. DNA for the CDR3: TGTGCCAGCAGCTTCGACAGGGTTTCGGGGCAGTACTTC.

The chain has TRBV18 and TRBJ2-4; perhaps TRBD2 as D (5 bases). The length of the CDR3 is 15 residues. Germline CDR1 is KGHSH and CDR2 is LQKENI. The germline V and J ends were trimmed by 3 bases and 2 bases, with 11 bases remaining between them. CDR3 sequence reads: CASSPTGNPKNIQYF. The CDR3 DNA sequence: TGTGCCAGCTCACCTACCGGGAATCCCAAAAACATTCAGTACTTC.

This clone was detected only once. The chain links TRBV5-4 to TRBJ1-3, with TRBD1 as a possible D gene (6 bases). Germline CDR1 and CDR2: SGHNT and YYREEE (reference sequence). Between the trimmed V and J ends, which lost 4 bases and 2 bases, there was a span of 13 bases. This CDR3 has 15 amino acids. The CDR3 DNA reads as TGTGCCAGCAGCCCCCCAGCAGGGGCTGGAAACACCATATATTTT. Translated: CASSPPAGAGNTIYF.

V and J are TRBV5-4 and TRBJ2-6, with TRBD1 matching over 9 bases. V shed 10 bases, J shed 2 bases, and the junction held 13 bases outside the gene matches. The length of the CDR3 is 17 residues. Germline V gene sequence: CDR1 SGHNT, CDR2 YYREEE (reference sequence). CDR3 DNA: TGTGCCGCCGAGGGACAGGGAAAGGGTGCTGGGGCCAACGTCCTGACTTTC. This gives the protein CAAEGQGKGAGANVLTF.

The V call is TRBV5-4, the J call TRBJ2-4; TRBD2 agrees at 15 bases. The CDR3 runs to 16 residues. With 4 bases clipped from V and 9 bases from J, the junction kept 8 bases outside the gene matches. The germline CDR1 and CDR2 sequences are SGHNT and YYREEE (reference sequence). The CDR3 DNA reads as TGTGCCAGCAGCGGCGGACTAGCGGGAGGGCCTGGCATTCAGTACTTC. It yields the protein CASSGGLAGGPGIQYF.

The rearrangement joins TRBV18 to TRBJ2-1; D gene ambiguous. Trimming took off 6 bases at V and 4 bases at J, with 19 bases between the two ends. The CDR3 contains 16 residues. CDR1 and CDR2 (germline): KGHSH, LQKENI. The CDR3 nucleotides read TGTGCCAGCTCCCTTCGGGTCGCACGAACATACAATGAGCAGTTCTTC. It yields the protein CASSLRVARTYNEQFF.

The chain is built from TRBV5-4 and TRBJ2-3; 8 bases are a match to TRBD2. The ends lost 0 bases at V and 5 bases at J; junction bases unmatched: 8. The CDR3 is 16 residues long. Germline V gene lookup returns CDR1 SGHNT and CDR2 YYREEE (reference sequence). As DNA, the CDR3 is TGTGCCAGCAGCTTGGATCCCAGCGGGAGTATAGATACGCAGTATTTT. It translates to CASSLDPSGSIDTQYF. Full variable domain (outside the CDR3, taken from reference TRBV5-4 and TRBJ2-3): ETGVTQSPTHLIKTRGQQVTLRCSSQSGHNTVSWYQQALGQGPQFIFQYYREEENGRGNFPPRFSGLQFPNYSSELNVNALELDDSALYLCASSLDPSGSIDTQYFGPGTRLTVL.

The CDR3 nucleotides read TGTGCCAGCAGCGTCCTACCGACAGTTTCTGGGGCCAACGTCCTGACTTTC. Translating gives CASSVLPTVSGANVLTF. The chain joins TRBV9 to TRBJ2-6; D perhaps matches TRBD1 (5 bases). V dropped 2 bases and J dropped 1 base, with 13 bases sitting between them. The length of the CDR3 is 17 residues. Germline-derived CDR1 and CDR2 are SGDLS and YYNGEE.

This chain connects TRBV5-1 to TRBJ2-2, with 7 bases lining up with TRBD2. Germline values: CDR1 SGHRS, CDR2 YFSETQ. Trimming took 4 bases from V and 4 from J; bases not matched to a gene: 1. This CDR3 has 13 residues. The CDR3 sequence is CASSTGGTGELFF. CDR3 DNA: TGCGCCAGCAGCACGGGGGGCACCGGGGAGCTGTTTTTT.

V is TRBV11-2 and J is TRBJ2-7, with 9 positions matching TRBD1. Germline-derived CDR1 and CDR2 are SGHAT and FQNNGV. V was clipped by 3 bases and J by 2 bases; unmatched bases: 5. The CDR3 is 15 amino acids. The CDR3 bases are TGTGCCAGCAGCTTCGCCGGGACAGGGACCTACGAGCAGTACTTC. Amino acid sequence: CASSFAGTGTYEQYF.

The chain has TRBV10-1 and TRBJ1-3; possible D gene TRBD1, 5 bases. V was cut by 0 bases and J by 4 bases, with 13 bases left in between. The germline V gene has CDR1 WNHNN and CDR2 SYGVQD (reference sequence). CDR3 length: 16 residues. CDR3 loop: CASSESGGQGGNTIYF. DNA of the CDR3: TGCGCCAGCAGTGAGTCGGGTGGCCAGGGAGGAAACACCATATATTTT.

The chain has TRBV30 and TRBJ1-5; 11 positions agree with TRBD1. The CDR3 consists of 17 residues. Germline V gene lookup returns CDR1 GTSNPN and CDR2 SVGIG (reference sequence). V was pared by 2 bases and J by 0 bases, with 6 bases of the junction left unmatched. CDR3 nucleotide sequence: TGTGCCTGGAGTCTTGGACAGGGGGCTTATAGCAATCAGCCCCAGCATTTT. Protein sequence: CAWSLGQGAYSNQPQHF.

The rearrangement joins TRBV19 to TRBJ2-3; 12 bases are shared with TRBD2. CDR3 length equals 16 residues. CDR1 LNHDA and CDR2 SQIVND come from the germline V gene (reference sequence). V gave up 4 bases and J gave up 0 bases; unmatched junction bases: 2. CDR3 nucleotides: TGTGCCAGTAGTACTAGCGGGAGGGCCAGCACAGATACGCAGTATTTT. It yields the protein CASSTSGRASTDTQYF.

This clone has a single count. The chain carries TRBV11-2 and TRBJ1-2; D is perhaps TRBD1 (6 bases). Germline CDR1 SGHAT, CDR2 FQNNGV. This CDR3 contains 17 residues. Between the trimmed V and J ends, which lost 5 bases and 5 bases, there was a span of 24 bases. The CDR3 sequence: CASSPLARRGAGYGYTF. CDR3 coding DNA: TGTGCCAGCAGCCCTCTCGCCCGCCGGGGGGCTGGATATGGCTACACCTTC. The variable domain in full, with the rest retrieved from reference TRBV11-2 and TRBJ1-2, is EAGVAQSPRYKIIEKRQSVAFWCNPISGHATLYWYQQILGQGPKLLIQFQNNGVVDDSQLPKDRFSAERLKGVDSTLKIQPAKLEDSAVYLCASSPLARRGAGYGYTFGSGTRLTVV.

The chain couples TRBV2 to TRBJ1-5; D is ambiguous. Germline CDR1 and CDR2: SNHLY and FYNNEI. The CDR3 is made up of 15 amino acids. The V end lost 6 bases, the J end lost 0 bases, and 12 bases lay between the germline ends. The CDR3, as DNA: TGTGCCAGCAGACGGGAGGGTTATAGCAATCAGCCCCAGCATTTT. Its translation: CASRREGYSNQPQHF.

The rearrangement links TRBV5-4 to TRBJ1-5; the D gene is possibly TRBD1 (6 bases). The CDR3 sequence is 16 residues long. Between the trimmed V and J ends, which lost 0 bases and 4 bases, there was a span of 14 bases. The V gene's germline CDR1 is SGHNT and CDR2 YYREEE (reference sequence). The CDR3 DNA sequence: TGTGCCAGCAGCTTGGAGCCAGCCGGGACAAATCAGCCCCAGCATTTT. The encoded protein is CASSLEPAGTNQPQHF.

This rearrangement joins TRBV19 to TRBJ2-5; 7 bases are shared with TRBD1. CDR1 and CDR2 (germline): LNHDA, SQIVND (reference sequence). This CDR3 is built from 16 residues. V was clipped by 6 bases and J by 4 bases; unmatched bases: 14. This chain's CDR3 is CASSLTGTASSETQYF. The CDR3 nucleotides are TGTGCCAGTAGCTTAACCGGGACAGCCTCGTCAGAGACCCAGTACTTC.